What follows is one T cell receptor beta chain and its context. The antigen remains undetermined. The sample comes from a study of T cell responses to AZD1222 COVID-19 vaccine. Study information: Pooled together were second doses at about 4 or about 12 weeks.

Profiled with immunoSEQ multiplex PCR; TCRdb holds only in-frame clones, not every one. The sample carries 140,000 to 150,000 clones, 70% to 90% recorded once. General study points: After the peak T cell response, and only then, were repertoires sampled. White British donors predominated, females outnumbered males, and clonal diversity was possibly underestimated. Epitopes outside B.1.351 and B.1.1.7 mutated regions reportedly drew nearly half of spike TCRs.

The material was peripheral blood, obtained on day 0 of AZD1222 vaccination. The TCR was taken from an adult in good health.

CDR3: CASSFSGGEGQPQHF. For the CDR3, the DNA is TGTGCCAGCAGCTTTTCTGGAGGGGAGGGTCAGCCCCAGCATTTT. The rearrangement joins TRBV5-5 to TRBJ1-5; the D gene is possibly TRBD1 (5 bases). This CDR3 has 15 amino acids. CDR1 and CDR2 from the germline V gene are SGHKS and YYEKEE (reference sequence). Trimming cost V 2 bases and J 6 bases, with 15 bases left between them.